The 8 T cell receptor beta chains listed next were all sequenced from one sample in a study of cytomegalovirus exposure and HLA in healthy donors. PCR involved 60 Vbeta and 13 Jbeta primers. TCRdb keeps only in-frame clones here, not all; method: immunoSEQ multiplex PCR. The sample comprises approximately 150,000 clones, just over 75% of which are singletons, and roughly 1% rests with the top ten. Sequencing was performed on PBMCs. The receptors were sampled from a woman aged 40 to 50 in good health and CMV-seronegative.

The rearrangement links TRBV11-2 to TRBJ2-7; 14 nucleotides line up with TRBD2. The germline CDR1 and CDR2 sequences are SGHAT and FQNNGV. J lost 4 bases, V lost 5 bases, and 13 bases had no gene match. There are 18 residues in the CDR3. The CDR3 coding sequence is TGTGCCAGCAGCGTAGGAACCGGGACTAGCGGGAGTTTGTACGAGCAGTACTTC. This gives the protein CASSVGTGTSGSLYEQYF. Supplemented by reference TRBV11-2 and TRBJ2-7, the full variable domain reads EAGVAQSPRYKIIEKRQSVAFWCNPISGHATLYWYQQILGQGPKLLIQFQNNGVVDDSQLPKDRFSAERLKGVDSTLKIQPAKLEDSAVYLCASSVGTGTSGSLYEQYFGPGTRLTVT.

With regard to this clone: Germline is not matched at one junction end, which may reflect a read error. The rearrangement uses TRBV6-5 and TRBJ2-1, with 8 bases fitting TRBD2. The CDR3 is 12 amino acids. Germline loops: CDR1 MNHEY, CDR2 SVGAGI. The CDR3 sequence is CASSYRTGGPVF. CDR3 sequence (DNA): TGTGCCAGCAGTTACAGAACGGGAGGGCCTGTCTTC.

The V gene is TRBV30, the J gene TRBJ2-1, with D unclear. Per the germline V gene, CDR1 is GTSNPN and CDR2 is SVGIG (reference sequence). Trimming took off 3 bases at V and 5 bases at J, with 17 bases between the two ends. The CDR3 sequence is 15 residues long. The CDR3 DNA is TGTGCCTGGAGAGTACTCACCCTTTTAGACAATGAGCAGTTCTTC. It yields the protein CAWRVLTLLDNEQFF.

V gene TRBV30 combines with J gene TRBJ1-1; possibly TRBD1 for D (5 bases). Trimming took 4 bases from V and 4 from J, leaving 10 bases between them. This CDR3 is 12 amino acids long. Germline CDR1 is GTSNPN and CDR2 is SVGIG (reference sequence). CDR3 region: CAWIGGGTEAFF. The DNA for the CDR3 is TGTGCCTGGATTGGGGGGGGCACTGAAGCTTTCTTT.

The chain has TRBV6-1 and TRBJ2-7; the match to TRBD2 covers 10 bases. The junction had 10 bases not matched to a gene; V was cut back by 3 bases and J by 2 bases. Germline CDR1 and CDR2: MNHNS and SASEGT. The CDR3 sequence is 17 residues long. The CDR3 bases are TGTGCCAGCAGTGACGAACTAGCGGGAATGCTTACCTACGAGCAGTACTTC. Translated, it gives CASSDELAGMLTYEQYF.

J is TRBJ2-1 and V is TRBV7-9; a weak D match, TRBD2 (7 bases). CDR1 and CDR2 from the germline V gene are SEHNR and FQNEAQ (reference sequence). CDR3 length: 15 residues. Deletions cut 1 base from V and 4 bases from J, with 11 bases between. Here the CDR3 DNA reads TGTGCCAGCAGCTTAGGAGGGGGGGGTTACAATGAGCAGTTCTTC. Translated, it gives CASSLGGGGYNEQFF.

The V and J genes are TRBV9 and TRBJ1-1; D call uncertain. Looked up from germline, CDR1 is SGDLS and CDR2 is YYNGEE. V lost 4 bases and J lost 7, with 20 bases in between. The CDR3 extends over 15 amino acids. The chain's CDR3 is CASSYRAGGRSEAFF. The CDR3, as DNA: TGTGCCAGCAGCTATAGGGCGGGTGGACGGAGTGAAGCTTTCTTT.

The chain combines TRBV5-1 with TRBJ1-1; 7 bases are shared with TRBD1. After removal of 0 bases from V and 1 base from J, the junction contained 6 bases not matched to a gene. CDR1 SGHRS and CDR2 YFSETQ come from the germline V gene. This CDR3 region has 16 residues. In nucleotides, the CDR3 is TGCGCCAGCAGCTTGGTGATTGGGACAGAGAACACTGAAGCTTTCTTT. The encoded protein is CASSLVIGTENTEAFF.